This TCR beta chain was recovered during a study of blood T cell repertoires in COVID-19 (dated by TCRdb to about 2020). Background for the entire study: Collaborator samples came from the United States, Italy and Spain and covered acute and convalescent phases of COVID-19. Deeply sampled blood TCRbeta repertoires from subjects exposed to, actively infected with, or recovered from COVID-19 were included in the dataset. The prospective study material was composed of cDNA or gDNA derived from T cells, B-cell-depleted T cells, or PBMCs. Where available, HLA class I and class II types were taken from metadata supplied by the sample provider and were not determined by assay-based typing. The samples were drawn from the first 160 participants of the ongoing ImmuneRACE study and from 950 to 1,500 subjects provided by 6 global collaborators. Nearly every sample came with metadata listing a de-identified subject ID, COVID-19 status, age in years and sex. The repertoires were released in a freely available public database meant as a resource for research on the immune response to SARS-CoV-2. General findings and caveats noted by the study authors: The quantity of clinical and demographic metadata differed by source and by participant and was supplied without curation.

Enrolling through a virtual design, the prospective study's participants ranged in age from roughly 18 to 95 years and lived across about two dozen United States geographic areas. Cohort assignment in the prospective study relied on participant-reported clinical history from a screening survey and a study questionnaire. A participant counted as exposed if, within 2 weeks of entering the study, that participant had been in contact with someone who had a PCR-confirmed or clinician-diagnosed COVID-19 case. In the prospective study, mobile phlebotomists collected whole blood, serum and a nasopharyngeal or oropharyngeal swab from each participant. Over an approximately 2-month period, participants in the prospective study had the option of providing additional blood draws and questionnaires. Prospective study blood samples were shipped either frozen or at room temperature before DNA extraction. Comments on this clone: It lacks a known antigen. No base-level quality is on record; no much larger clone is a single base apart.

The immunoSEQ Assay, a bias-controlled multiplex PCR, was used to amplify TCRbeta CDR3 regions from genomic DNA. On the authors' methods: Nucleated cell counts per sample were estimated from amplification of reference gene primers within the assay. To quantify the absolute abundance of each unique TCRbeta CDR3 rearrangement, sequence reads were collapsed and filtered. For each sample, productive Simpson clonality was calculated as the square root of Simpson's diversity index across productive rearrangements. The immuneACCESS repertoire file appears here via TCRdb, limited to in-frame rearrangements. These files lack a portion of the clones; in checked studies, under half of the deficit traces to unresolved V genes, and the cause of the others is not known. D and trimming were read from the DNA, whereas the V and J calls and clone size are those reported in that table. In all, the sample holds fewer than 250,000 clones, and 75% to 90% of those were seen once. The ten largest clones take up approximately 0.9% of the sample.

Sequenced sample: PBMCs or T cells enriched from blood (not recorded which). This TCR came from a man aged 45-60 years who had been exposed to COVID-19.

DNA sequence: TGTGCCAGCAGCGTAAGACAGGGGGAGCAGTACTTC. Its product reads: CASSVRQGEQYF. This chain is built from TRBV11-2 and TRBJ2-7, with 8 junctional bases fitting TRBD1. V ends up 5 bases short and J 7 bases short, with an unmatched junction base count of 4. Sequences SGHAT (CDR1) and FQNNGV (CDR2) are obtained from the germline V gene. The CDR3 has 12 amino acids, counting the end cysteine and phenylalanine. The retained sequence is limited to the CDR3, 36 bases, with the frame set at the first base. When the CDR3 is completed using the reference TRBV11-2 and TRBJ2-7 genes on either side, the full variable domain is EAGVAQSPRYKIIEKRQSVAFWCNPISGHATLYWYQQILGQGPKLLIQFQNNGVVDDSQLPKDRFSAERLKGVDSTLKIQPAKLEDSAVYLCASSVRQGEQYFGPGTRLTVT.